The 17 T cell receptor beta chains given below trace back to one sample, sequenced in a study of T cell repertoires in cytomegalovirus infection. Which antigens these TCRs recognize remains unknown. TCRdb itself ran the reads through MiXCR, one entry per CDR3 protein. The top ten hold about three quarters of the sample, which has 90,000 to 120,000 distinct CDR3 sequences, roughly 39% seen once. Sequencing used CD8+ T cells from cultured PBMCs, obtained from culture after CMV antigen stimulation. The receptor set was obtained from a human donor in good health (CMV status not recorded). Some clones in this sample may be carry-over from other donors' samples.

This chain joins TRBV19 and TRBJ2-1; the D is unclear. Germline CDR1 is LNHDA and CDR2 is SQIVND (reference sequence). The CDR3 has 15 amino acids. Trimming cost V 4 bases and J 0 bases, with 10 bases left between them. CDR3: CASSTSYSSYNEQFF. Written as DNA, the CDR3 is TGTGCCAGTAGTACCTCATACAGCTCCTACAATGAGCAGTTCTTC.

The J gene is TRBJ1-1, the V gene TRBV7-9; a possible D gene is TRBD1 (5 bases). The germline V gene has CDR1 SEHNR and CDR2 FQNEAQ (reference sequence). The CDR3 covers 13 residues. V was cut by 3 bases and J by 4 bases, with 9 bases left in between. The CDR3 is CASSLGGTTEAFF. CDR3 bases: TGTGCCAGCAGCTTGGGAGGGACCACTGAAGCTTTCTTT.

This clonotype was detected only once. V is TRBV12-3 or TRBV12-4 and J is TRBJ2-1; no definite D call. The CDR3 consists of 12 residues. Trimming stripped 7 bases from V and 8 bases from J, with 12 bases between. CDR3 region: CASTVVGYEQFF. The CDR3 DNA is TGTGCCAGCACAGTAGTAGGGTATGAGCAGTTCTTC.

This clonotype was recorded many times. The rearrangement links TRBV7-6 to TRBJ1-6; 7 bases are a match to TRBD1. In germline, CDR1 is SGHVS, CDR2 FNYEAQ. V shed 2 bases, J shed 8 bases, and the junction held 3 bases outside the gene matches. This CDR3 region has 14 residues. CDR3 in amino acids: CASSLFRGDSPLHF. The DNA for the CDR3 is TGTGCCAGCAGCTTATTCAGGGGGGATTCACCCCTCCACTTT.

The CDR3, as DNA: TGTGCCAGCAGCTCCGAGACTAGCGGGCAACATGAGCAGTTCTTC. This translates into CASSSETSGQHEQFF. V is TRBV7-9 and J is TRBJ2-1; 10 bases line up with TRBD2. V gave up 4 bases and J gave up 8 bases; unmatched junction bases: 8. The V gene's germline CDR1 is SEHNR and CDR2 FQNEAQ (reference sequence). This CDR3 comprises 15 residues.

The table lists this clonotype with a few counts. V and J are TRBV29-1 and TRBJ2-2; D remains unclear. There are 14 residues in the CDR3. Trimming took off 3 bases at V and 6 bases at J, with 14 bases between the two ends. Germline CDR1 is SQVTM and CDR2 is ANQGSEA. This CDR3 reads CSVEMLGWAGELFF. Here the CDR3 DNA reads TGCAGCGTTGAGATGCTGGGCTGGGCCGGGGAGCTGTTTTTT.

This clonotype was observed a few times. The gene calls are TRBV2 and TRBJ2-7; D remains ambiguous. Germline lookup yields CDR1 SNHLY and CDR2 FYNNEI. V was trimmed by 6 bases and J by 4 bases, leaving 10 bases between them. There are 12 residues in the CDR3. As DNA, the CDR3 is TGTGCCAGCAGGCTGATCGGATACGAGCAGTACTTC. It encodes CASRLIGYEQYF.

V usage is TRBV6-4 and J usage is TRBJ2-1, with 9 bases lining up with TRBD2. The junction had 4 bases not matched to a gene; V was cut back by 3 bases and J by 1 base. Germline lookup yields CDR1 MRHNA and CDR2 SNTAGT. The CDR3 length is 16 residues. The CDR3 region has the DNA TGTGCCAGCAGTGAGGATAGCGGGGGTTCCTACAATGAGCAGTTCTTC. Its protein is CASSEDSGGSYNEQFF.

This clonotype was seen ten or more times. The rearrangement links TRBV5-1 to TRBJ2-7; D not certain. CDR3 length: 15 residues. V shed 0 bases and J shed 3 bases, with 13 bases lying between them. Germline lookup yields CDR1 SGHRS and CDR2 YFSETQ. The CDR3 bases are TGCGCCAGCAGCTTGGTGTCGCAACCGGTCTACGAGCAGTACTTC. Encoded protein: CASSLVSQPVYEQYF.

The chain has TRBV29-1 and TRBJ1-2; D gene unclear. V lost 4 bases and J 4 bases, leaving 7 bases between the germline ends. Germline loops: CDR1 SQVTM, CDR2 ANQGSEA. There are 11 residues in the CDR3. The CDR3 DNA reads TGCAGCGTTGCCCAGCCCTATGGCTACACCTTC. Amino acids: CSVAQPYGYTF. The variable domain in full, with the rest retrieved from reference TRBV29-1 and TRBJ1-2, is SAVISQKPSRDICQRGTSLTIQCQVDSQVTMMFWYRQQPGQSLTLIATANQGSEATYESGFVIDKFPISRPNLTFSTLTVSNMSPEDSSIYLCSVAQPYGYTFGSGTRLTVV.

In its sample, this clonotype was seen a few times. The CDR3 nucleotides are TGTGCCAGCAGCTCGGATCAAGCCAACGTCCTGACTTTC. Amino acid sequence: CASSSDQANVLTF. The chain joins TRBV7-6 to TRBJ2-6; D unclear. The CDR3 has 13 residues. Germline V CDR1 and CDR2: SGHVS, FNYEAQ. V was pared by 4 bases and J by 7 bases, with 8 bases between.

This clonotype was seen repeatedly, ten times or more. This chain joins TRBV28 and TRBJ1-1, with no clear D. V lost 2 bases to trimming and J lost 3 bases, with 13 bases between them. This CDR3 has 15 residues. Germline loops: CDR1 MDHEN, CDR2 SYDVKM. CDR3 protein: CASSLPEGTDTEAFF. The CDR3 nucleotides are TGTGCCAGCAGTTTACCGGAAGGAACGGACACTGAAGCTTTCTTT.

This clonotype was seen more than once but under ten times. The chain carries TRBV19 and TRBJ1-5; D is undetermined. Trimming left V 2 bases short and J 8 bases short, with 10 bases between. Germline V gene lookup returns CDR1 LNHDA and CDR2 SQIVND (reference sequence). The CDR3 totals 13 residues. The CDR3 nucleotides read TGTGCCAGTAGTATAAGTCCCACTGAGCCCCAGCATTTT. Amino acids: CASSISPTEPQHF.

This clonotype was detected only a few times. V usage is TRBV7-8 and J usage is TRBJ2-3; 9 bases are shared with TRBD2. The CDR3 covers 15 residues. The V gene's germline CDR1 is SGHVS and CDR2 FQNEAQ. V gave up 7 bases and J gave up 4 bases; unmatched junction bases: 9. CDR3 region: CASNPLGGGADTQYF. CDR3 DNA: TGTGCCAGCAACCCGTTGGGCGGGGGGGCAGATACGCAGTATTTT.

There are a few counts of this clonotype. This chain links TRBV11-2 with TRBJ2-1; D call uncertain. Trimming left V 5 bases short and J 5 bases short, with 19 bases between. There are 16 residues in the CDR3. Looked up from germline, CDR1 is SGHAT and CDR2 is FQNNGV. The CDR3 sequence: CASSIISGMVNNEQFF. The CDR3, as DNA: TGTGCCAGCAGCATTATCAGTGGAATGGTAAACAATGAGCAGTTCTTC. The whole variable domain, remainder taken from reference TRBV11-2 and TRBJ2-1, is EAGVAQSPRYKIIEKRQSVAFWCNPISGHATLYWYQQILGQGPKLLIQFQNNGVVDDSQLPKDRFSAERLKGVDSTLKIQPAKLEDSAVYLCASSIISGMVNNEQFFGPGTRLTVL.

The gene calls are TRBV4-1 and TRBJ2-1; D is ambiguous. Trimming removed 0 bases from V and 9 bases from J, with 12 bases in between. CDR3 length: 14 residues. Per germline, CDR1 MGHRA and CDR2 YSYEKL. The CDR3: CASSQDLWGSEQFF. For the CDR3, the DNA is TGCGCCAGCAGCCAAGATCTCTGGGGTTCTGAGCAGTTCTTC.

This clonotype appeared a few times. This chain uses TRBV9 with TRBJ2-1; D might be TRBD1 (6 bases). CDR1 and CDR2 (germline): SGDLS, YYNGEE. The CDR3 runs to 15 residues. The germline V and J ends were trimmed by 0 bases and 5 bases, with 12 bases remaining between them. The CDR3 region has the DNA TGTGCCAGCAGCGTAGCTCAGGGGTCGAACAATGAGCAGTTCTTC. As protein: CASSVAQGSNNEQFF.